Below, one T cell receptor (beta chain) is given with its context. One end of the junction is discordant with germline, which a read error may explain. Germline V CDR1 and CDR2: MNHEY, SMNVEV (reference sequence). This CDR3 region has 13 residues. The data are from a study of blood T cells in healthy people across ages. Individuals who donated were healthy Caucasians from Russia aged roughly 6 to 100. The total RNA that was extracted per sample amounted to at least 5 micrograms. Primers used in a second PCR of roughly 7 to 11 cycles were a sample-barcoded 5' primer and a J-beta primer mix. A tag from a template-switch adaptor with 12 random nucleotides marked each cDNA molecule. Each CDR3 protein is one row after TCRdb ran MiXCR on the 5' RACE reads. The sample lists some 1.5 million distinct CDR3 sequences; roughly 43% were seen once.

The rearrangement links TRBV27 to TRBJ1-4; no clear D. The receptor comes from a woman aged 18-29 years in good health. What was sequenced was blood. CDR3 sequence: CASSVSSWEKLFF. DNA of the CDR3: TGTGCCAGCAGTGTATCGTCATGGGAGAAACTGTTTTTT.